The present T cell receptor (beta chain) was sequenced within a study of patients and donors after allogeneic stem cell transplantation. In TCRdb, the RT-PCR reads were re-called with MiXCR into one record per CDR3 protein. Of about a million distinct CDR3 sequences listed, more than 15% were seen once; the top ten hold roughly 6%. The CDR3 contains 14 residues. Germline lookup yields CDR1 MNHNS and CDR2 SASEGT. With V trimmed by 5 bases and J by 4 bases, 2 bases remained unmatched. The chain is built from TRBV6-1 and TRBJ1-6; 7 bases map to TRBD1. Input material: blood, either unsorted or a sorted T cell fraction (not recorded which). The sequence came from a human donor who was either an allogeneic HSCT recipient or a stem cell or donor lymphocyte infusion donor (not recorded which). It is not recorded whose cells these are; they may come from a transplant donor. The DNA for the CDR3 is TGTGCCAGCAGTCCGGGACAGTATAATTCACCCCTCCACTTT. Protein: CASSPGQYNSPLHF.